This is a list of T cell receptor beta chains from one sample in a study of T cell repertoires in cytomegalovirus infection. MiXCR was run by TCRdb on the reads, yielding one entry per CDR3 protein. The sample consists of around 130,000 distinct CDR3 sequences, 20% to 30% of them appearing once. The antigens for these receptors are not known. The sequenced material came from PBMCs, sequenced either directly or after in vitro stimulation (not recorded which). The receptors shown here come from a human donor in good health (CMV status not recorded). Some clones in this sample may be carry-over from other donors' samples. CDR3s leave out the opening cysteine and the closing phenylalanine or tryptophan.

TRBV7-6	ASSPQGGWGGEQY
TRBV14	ASSQLTDSNTEAF
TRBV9	ASSVAPTDYNEQF
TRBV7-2	ASSLGLDGNTIY
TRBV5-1	ASSLVLAFQETQY
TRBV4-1	ASSQDSGRAVNEQF
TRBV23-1	ASSQSGRGTGNTIY
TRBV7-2	ASSLTSGFYNEQF
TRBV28	ASTSREGNTGELF
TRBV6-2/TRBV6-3	ASREWALDEQY
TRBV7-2	ASGTGDSPLH
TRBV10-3	AISGLTSGNEQF
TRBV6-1	ASSEVEGTEQY
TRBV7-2	ASSLVATEQF
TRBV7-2	ASSLGLAGVSYNEQF
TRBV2	ASRDTGTRQPQH
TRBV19	ASSLYTGDPTDTQY
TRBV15	ATSRDARLAGGSDTQY
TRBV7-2	ASSRQGSGETQY
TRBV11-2	ASSLGKRDGGEQF
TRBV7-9	ASSSGTSGESDTQY
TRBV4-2	ASSQERVSGVAGEQF
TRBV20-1	SARESSGSINEQF
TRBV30	AWSRSGRRYNEQF
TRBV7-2	ASSLKSEQY
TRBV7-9	ASSTPGTVYNEQF
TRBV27	ASSFTRGQGAREQY
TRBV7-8	ASSPGGRVSNYGYT
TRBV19	ASSNGQGWAQPQH
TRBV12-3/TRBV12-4	ASSLTGETQY
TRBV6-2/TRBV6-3	ASSYGQGGRGAF
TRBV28	ASSDNGAGELF
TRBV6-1	ASSDAGETEAF
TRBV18	ASSPFGQGAPNEKLF
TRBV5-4	ASSEGSHSGNTIY
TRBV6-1	ASSEVVRVGTQY
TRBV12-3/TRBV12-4	ASSPGEDYEQY
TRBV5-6	ASSFPRGAEAF
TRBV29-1	SVVTSAVTGELF
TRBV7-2	ASSSSGNAPYEQY
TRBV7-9	ASRASWGEALDEQY
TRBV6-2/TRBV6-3	ASRELMAIRETQY
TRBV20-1	SASAAPSYEQY
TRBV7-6	ASSHETGMGQY
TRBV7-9	ASSRQGMNTEAF
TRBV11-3	ASSHAGTQETQY
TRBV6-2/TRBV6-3	ASSSRGDQPQH
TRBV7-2	ASSLGRLDYEQY
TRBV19	ASTEGPGNTEAF
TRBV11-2	ASSNRGFGTGELF
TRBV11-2	ASSLVVTQETQY
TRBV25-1	ASTRNYEQY
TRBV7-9	ASTKVQGAGELF
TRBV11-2	ASSSYISSGKSPSGANVLT
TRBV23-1	ASLKGPGENNEQF